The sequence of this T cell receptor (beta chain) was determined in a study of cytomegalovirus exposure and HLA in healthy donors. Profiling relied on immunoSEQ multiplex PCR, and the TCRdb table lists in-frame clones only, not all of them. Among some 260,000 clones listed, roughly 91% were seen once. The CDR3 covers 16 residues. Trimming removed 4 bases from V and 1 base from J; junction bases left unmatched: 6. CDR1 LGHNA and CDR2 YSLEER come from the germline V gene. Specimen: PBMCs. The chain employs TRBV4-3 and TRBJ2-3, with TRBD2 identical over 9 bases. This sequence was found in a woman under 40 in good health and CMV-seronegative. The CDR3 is CASSRGTSGRTDTQYF. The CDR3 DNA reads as TGCGCCAGCAGCCGCGGAACTAGCGGGCGCACAGATACGCAGTATTTT.